The clone carrying this T cell receptor (beta chain) appeared a single time. Its antigen remains unidentified. This entry comes from a study of T-cell memory formation after mild COVID-19. With constant-segment primers, 5'RACE yielded cDNA libraries of TCR alpha and TCR beta that carried sample barcodes and UMIs. TCRdb re-called the 5' RACE reads through MiXCR, storing one row per CDR3 protein. The sample holds about 440,000 distinct CDR3 sequences, around 18% seen once. The study, taken as a whole, reports: Second-wave clones reaching peak frequency on day 37 lacked confirmed SARS-CoV-2 specificity.

Germline V gene sequence: CDR1 SQVTM, CDR2 ANQGSEA. V lost 6 bases and J 5 bases, leaving 13 bases between the germline ends. This CDR3 is 13 amino acids long. The clonotype was recovered from an adult woman who had mild COVID-19 (a few samples of this study predate the infection). Cell type and time point are not known. The chain uses TRBV29-1 and TRBJ2-2; D remains unclear. Sequencing was performed on PBMCs or a T cell subset sorted from them (not recorded which). The CDR3 sequence is CSVAPDPTGELFF. DNA of the CDR3: TGCAGCGTCGCACCCGACCCAACCGGGGAGCTGTTTTTT.